Below are 27 T cell receptor beta chains sequenced from a single sample in a study of T cells in tuberculosis. The repertoire was sequenced with immunoSEQ multiplex PCR; TCRdb's copy has only in-frame clones and lacks some. The data show 60,000 or so clones, 81% seen once. After thawing and overnight rest, PBMC were stained with GMM-loaded CD1B tetramer, viability dye and anti-CD3 for sorting. The lipid loaded on the CD1B tetramers was C32 glucose monomycolate from Rhodococcus equi. The sample consisted of CD1b-GMM tetramer-negative cells sorted from PBMCs. Receptor source: an adult woman with latent tuberculosis.

This clone was picked up a small number of times. This could be a read error, since a much larger clone is one nucleotide away. Other DNA sequences of this sample code for an identical CDR3. The chain links TRBV5-6 to TRBJ2-7; 8 bases align to TRBD1. Per the germline V gene, CDR1 is SGHDT and CDR2 is YYEEEE. This CDR3 is 12 amino acids long. The J segment lost 13 bases and the V segment lost 3 bases, leaving 9 bases of the junction unmatched. CDR3 sequence reads: CASSSATGETYF. The DNA of the CDR3 is TGTGCCAGCAGCTCTGCGACAGGGGAGACCTACTTC.

A few counts support this clone. The V gene is TRBV19, the J gene TRBJ2-1, with TRBD2 matching 12 bases. Per the germline V gene, CDR1 is LNHDA and CDR2 is SQIVND (reference sequence). V lost 2 bases to trimming and J lost 0 bases; unmatched junction nucleotides: 11. The CDR3 consists of 20 residues. Written as DNA, the CDR3 is TGTGCCAGTAGTATAATGAGGACTAGCGGGAATCATAACTCCTACAATGAGCAGTTCTTC. Amino acid sequence: CASSIMRTSGNHNSYNEQFF.

The chain links TRBV25-1 to TRBJ2-5; 11 bases agree with TRBD2. V dropped 2 bases and J dropped 4; count of bases not matched to a gene: 3. Germline V gene data show CDR1 as MGHDK and CDR2 as SYGVNS. The CDR3 contains 15 residues. The CDR3 reads CASSEIAGGRETQYF. The CDR3 coding sequence is TGTGCCAGCAGTGAAATAGCGGGGGGGAGAGAGACCCAGTACTTC. The entire variable domain, with the rest obtained from reference TRBV25-1 and TRBJ2-5, is as follows: EADIYQTPRYLVIGTGKKITLECSQTMGHDKMYWYQQDPGMELHLIHYSYGVNSTEKGDLSSESTVSRIRTEHFPLTLESARPSHTSQYLCASSEIAGGRETQYFGPGTRLLVL.

V and J are TRBV14 and TRBJ1-2; TRBD1 matches at 7 bases. V trimming: 2 bases; J trimming: 2 bases; junction bases outside the gene matches: 5. CDR3 size: 15 residues. Looked up from germline, CDR1 is SGHDN and CDR2 is FVKESK. This chain's CDR3 is CASSQRDRENYGYTF. The CDR3 bases are TGTGCCAGCAGCCAACGAGACAGGGAAAACTATGGCTACACCTTC.

The CDR3 DNA reads as TGTGCTAGTGGTTTGGGGACAGGGCCCTACGAGCAGTACTTC. This encodes CASGLGTGPYEQYF. The V and J genes are TRBV12-5 and TRBJ2-7; 8 positions match TRBD1. The CDR3 has 14 amino acids. The V gene end was trimmed by 1 base and the J gene end by 2 bases; junction bases not matched to a gene: 1. The germline V gene has CDR1 LGHNT and CDR2 FRNRAP.

The chain uses TRBV11-3 and TRBJ2-5, with TRBD1 matching over 9 bases. With 5 bases clipped from V and 4 bases from J, the junction kept 8 bases outside the gene matches. This CDR3 is built from 15 residues. Germline V CDR1 and CDR2: SGHNT, YENEEA. CDR3 region: CASSRDRASGETQYF. CDR3 DNA: TGTGCCAGCAGCAGGGACAGGGCAAGTGGAGAGACCCAGTACTTC.

This clone was detected once. J is TRBJ2-3 and V is TRBV6-1, with 11 bases matching TRBD2. CDR1 is MNHNS, CDR2 SASEGT, per germline. This CDR3 has 18 amino acids. The V segment lost 4 bases and the J segment 6 bases; nucleotides outside the gene matches: 15. CDR3 amino acids: CASSAAWPGTSGGDTQYF. CDR3 nucleotides: TGTGCCAGCAGTGCCGCGTGGCCCGGGACTAGCGGTGGGGATACGCAGTATTTT.

V and J are TRBV7-6 and TRBJ1-4; D call uncertain. The CDR3 runs to 15 residues. The V gene lost 4 bases and the J gene lost 0 bases, with 9 bases spanning the gap. CDR1 is SGHVS, CDR2 FNYEAQ, per germline. CDR3 nucleotides: TGTGCCAGCAGCTACGGTGGTGCAACTAATGAAAAACTGTTTTTT. It is translated as CASSYGGATNEKLFF.

The chain combines TRBV27 with TRBJ2-7, with 7 bases identical to TRBD2. The junction had 6 bases not matched to a gene; V was cut back by 6 bases and J by 1 base. There are 14 residues in the CDR3. Germline V gene lookup returns CDR1 MNHEY and CDR2 SMNVEV (reference sequence). The CDR3 nucleotides read TGTGCCAGCAGGGGGGGGTACGGTTCCTACGAGCAGTACTTC. Translating gives CASRGGYGSYEQYF.

This clone has only a few counts. The CDR3 DNA follows: TGTGCCAGCAGTGGTAGTAGCGGGGGGGCCAAAAACATTCAGTACTTC. It is translated as CASSGSSGGAKNIQYF. This chain connects TRBV28 to TRBJ2-4, with 10 bases identical to TRBD2. Trimming at V came to 5 bases and at J to 1 base, leaving 5 bases not matched to a gene. From germline, CDR1 is MDHEN and CDR2 SYDVKM. The CDR3 length is 16 residues.

The rearrangement joins TRBV21-1 to TRBJ2-1; TRBD1 reflects the table's D call only, with no check against the DNA. TRBV21-1 is an annotated pseudogene. The length of the CDR3 is 15 residues. CDR3 residues: CASSTTGPGYNEQFF. CDR3 sequence (DNA): TGTGCCAGCAGCACGACAGGGCCTGGGTACAATGAGCAGTTCTTC.

The J gene is TRBJ1-1, the V gene TRBV25-1; 9 nucleotides agree with TRBD1. The CDR3 is 16 amino acids. Trimming at V came to 3 bases and at J to 0 bases, leaving 5 bases not matched to a gene. CDR1 and CDR2 from the germline V gene are MGHDK and SYGVNS. In DNA, the CDR3 is TGTGCCAGCAGTGATACTGGGACAGGGTTGAACACTGAAGCTTTCTTT. It is translated as CASSDTGTGLNTEAFF. Looking up the rest from reference TRBV25-1 and TRBJ1-1 gives the full variable domain: EADIYQTPRYLVIGTGKKITLECSQTMGHDKMYWYQQDPGMELHLIHYSYGVNSTEKGDLSSESTVSRIRTEHFPLTLESARPSHTSQYLCASSDTGTGLNTEAFFGQGTRLTVV.

The chain has TRBV27 and TRBJ2-7; 10 bases agree with TRBD2. After removal of 0 bases from V and 0 bases from J, the junction contained 8 bases not matched to a gene. Germline values: CDR1 MNHEY, CDR2 SMNVEV (reference sequence). The CDR3 is made up of 18 amino acids. The CDR3 coding sequence is TGTGCCAGCAGTTTATCGACTAGCGGGCCGGGGTACTCCTACGAGCAGTACTTC. As protein: CASSLSTSGPGYSYEQYF.

This rearrangement joins TRBV28 to TRBJ2-7, with 7 bases identical to TRBD1. The germline V gene encodes CDR1 MDHEN and CDR2 SYDVKM. The CDR3 is made up of 15 amino acids. V was pared by 6 bases and J by 2 bases, with 10 bases of the junction left unmatched. Here the CDR3 DNA reads TGTGCCAGCAGACTTACAGGGGTTTCAGCCTACGAGCAGTACTTC. Its protein product is CASRLTGVSAYEQYF.

This rearrangement joins TRBV11-3 to TRBJ1-2; 9 bases fit TRBD1. Germline CDR1 is SGHNT and CDR2 is YENEEA. The ends lost 1 base at V and 8 bases at J; junction bases unmatched: 5. This CDR3 has 14 residues. The CDR3: CASSLATGGRGYTF. CDR3 nucleotide sequence: TGTGCCAGCAGCTTAGCTACAGGGGGCAGGGGCTACACCTTC.

This rearrangement joins TRBV9 to TRBJ1-1; 8 nucleotides match TRBD1. Germline V gene lookup returns CDR1 SGDLS and CDR2 YYNGEE. J gave up 4 bases and V 0 bases, and 11 bases lay outside the gene matches. The CDR3 totals 17 residues. CDR3 coding DNA: TGTGCCAGCAGCGTAGGAGATACAGGGGGAGGGAGCACTGAAGCTTTCTTT. It translates to CASSVGDTGGGSTEAFF.

The rearrangement joins TRBV27 to TRBJ2-1; 12 bases line up with TRBD2. This CDR3 spans 14 amino acids. The V and J ends lost 4 bases and 7 bases, in that order; junction bases with no gene match: 2. Germline V gene data show CDR1 as MNHEY and CDR2 as SMNVEV (reference sequence). For the CDR3, the DNA is TGTGCCAGCAGTTGGCTAGCGGGGGGGAATGAGCAGTTCTTC. Its protein product is CASSWLAGGNEQFF.

The count of this clone is one. The chain links TRBV9 to TRBJ2-5; D ambiguous. Germline values: CDR1 SGDLS, CDR2 YYNGEE. The CDR3 has 13 residues. V lost 1 base to trimming and J lost 3 bases, with 7 bases between them. CDR3 residues: CASSVSGKETQYF. The DNA for the CDR3 is TGTGCCAGCAGCGTATCGGGTAAAGAGACCCAGTACTTC. The full variable domain, completed using reference TRBV9 and TRBJ2-5, is DSGVTQTPKHLITATGQRVTLRCSPRSGDLSVYWYQQSLDQGLQFLIQYYNGEERAKGNILERFSAQQFPDLHSELNLSSLELGDSALYFCASSVSGKETQYFGPGTRLLVL.

The V and J genes are TRBV5-1 and TRBJ1-2, with a tentative D call TRBD1 (6 bases). V was cut by 0 bases and J by 3 bases, with 9 bases left in between. This CDR3 has 14 amino acids. Germline CDR1 is SGHRS and CDR2 is YFSETQ. The CDR3 DNA reads as TGCGCCAGCAGCTTGGCCCCAGGGGACTATGGCTACACCTTC. Protein: CASSLAPGDYGYTF.

The chain joins TRBV5-1 to TRBJ2-7; 9 bases match TRBD1. This CDR3 comprises 15 residues. Germline loops: CDR1 SGHRS, CDR2 YFSETQ. J lost 0 bases, V lost 0 bases, and 1 base had no gene match. As DNA, the CDR3 is TGCGCCAGCAGCTTGGCGACAGGGGGCTCCTACGAGCAGTACTTC. As protein: CASSLATGGSYEQYF. Supplemented by reference TRBV5-1 and TRBJ2-7, the full variable domain reads KAGVTQTPRYLIKTRGQQVTLSCSPISGHRSVSWYQQTPGQGLQFLFEYFSETQRNKGNFPGRFSGRQFSNSRSEMNVSTLELGDSALYLCASSLATGGSYEQYFGPGTRLTVT.

This clone was found once. The V call is TRBV7-8, the J call TRBJ1-2, with 11 bases aligning to TRBD1. This CDR3 spans 15 amino acids. Germline CDR1 SGHVS, CDR2 FQNEAQ. V shed 5 bases, J shed 5 bases, and the junction held 7 bases outside the gene matches. The CDR3 sequence: CASSPSGTGGYGYTF. DNA for the CDR3: TGTGCCAGCAGCCCAAGCGGGACAGGGGGGTATGGCTACACCTTC.

J is TRBJ1-2 and V is TRBV10-3; 7 bases are a match to TRBD1. Germline loops: CDR1 ENHRY, CDR2 SYGVKD. The CDR3 runs to 16 residues. V shed 3 bases and J 1 base; nucleotides not matched to a gene: 8. The CDR3 DNA is TGTGCCATCAGTGAAGGAGAGGGGGCGGGTAACTATGGCTACACCTTC. It is translated as CAISEGEGAGNYGYTF.

The chain couples TRBV7-2 to TRBJ2-3; 9 bases align to TRBD2. CDR3 length: 18 residues. V was clipped by 2 bases and J by 0 bases; unmatched bases: 9. Germline V gene data show CDR1 as SGHTA and CDR2 as FQGNSA. The CDR3 DNA follows: TGTGCCAGCAGCTTACGGAGCGGGGGGTCTTTTAGCACAGATACGCAGTATTTT. Residues: CASSLRSGGSFSTDTQYF.

The chain joins TRBV7-2 to TRBJ2-2; D gene uncertain. The germline V and J ends were trimmed by 2 bases and 0 bases, with 7 bases remaining between them. The CDR3 sequence is 15 residues long. The germline CDR1 and CDR2 sequences are SGHTA and FQGNSA. CDR3 nucleotide sequence: TGTGCCAGCAGCTTAAGTCTAGCGAACACCGGGGAGCTGTTTTTT. It is translated as CASSLSLANTGELFF.

A single count supports this clone. V is TRBV7-3 and J is TRBJ1-1; TRBD1 matches 7 bases. CDR3 length: 13 amino acids. In germline, CDR1 is SGHTA, CDR2 FQGTGA. With 3 bases clipped from V and 8 bases from J, the junction kept 6 bases outside the gene matches. The CDR3 nucleotides read TGTGCCAGCAGCTTCGTTGGGACAGAGGAAGCTTTCTTT. Translated: CASSFVGTEEAFF.

J is TRBJ1-1 and V is TRBV6-5; D is uncertain. This CDR3 spans 16 amino acids. Trimming cost V 0 bases and J 3 bases, with 14 bases left between them. The V gene's germline CDR1 is MNHEY and CDR2 SVGAGI. The CDR3 nucleotides read TGTGCCAGCAGTTACTCGTCCCGGGGATACCACACTGAAGCTTTCTTT. Its translation: CASSYSSRGYHTEAFF.

This clone was counted between two and nine times. The rearrangement joins TRBV18 to TRBJ2-4, with TRBD2 matching 11 bases. The CDR3 length is 19 residues. J lost 0 bases, V lost 3 bases, and 10 bases had no gene match. CDR1 and CDR2 (germline): KGHSH, LQKENI. CDR3 coding DNA: TGTGCCAGCTCACCGTCTCCGGGACTAGCGGTCCAAGCCAAAAACATTCAGTACTTC. This codes for CASSPSPGLAVQAKNIQYF.